This entry lists 32 T cell receptor beta chains sequenced from one sample in a study of T cells in narcolepsy. Some clones are missing from TCRdb's copy, which holds only in-frame ones; the method was immunoSEQ multiplex PCR. Of about 32,000 clones listed, around 79% are singletons. Sample: CD45RA- memory CD4+ T cells from PBMCs. These receptors all stem from a human donor with narcolepsy.

This chain connects TRBV19 to TRBJ2-3, with 11 bases that match TRBD2. The CDR3 consists of 16 residues. Looked up from germline, CDR1 is LNHDA and CDR2 is SQIVND (reference sequence). After removal of 2 bases from V and 2 bases from J, the junction contained 3 bases not matched to a gene. CDR3 sequence: CASSILAGGYTDTQYF. The CDR3 DNA is TGTGCCAGTAGTATACTAGCGGGAGGATACACAGATACGCAGTATTTT.

The chain carries TRBV7-2 and TRBJ2-5; D may match TRBD1 or TRBD2 (5 bases each). CDR1 and CDR2 (germline): SGHTA, FQGNSA. This CDR3 spans 14 amino acids. Deletions cut 3 bases from V and 2 bases from J, with 10 bases between. The CDR3 DNA sequence: TGTGCCAGCAGCTTTCGGGGCAGACAAGAGACCCAGTACTTC. Translation: CASSFRGRQETQYF.

A few counts support this clone. This rearrangement joins TRBV7-3 to TRBJ2-7; D possibly corresponds to TRBD1 (6 bases). This CDR3 region has 16 residues. The germline gives CDR1 SGHTA, CDR2 FQGTGA. V was cut by 4 bases and J by 0 bases, with 16 bases left in between. The CDR3 bases are TGTGCCAGCAGCTCAAGGGGGACATTTAGCTCCTACGAGCAGTACTTC. Translation: CASSSRGTFSSYEQYF. The full variable domain, rest sourced from reference TRBV7-3 and TRBJ2-7, is GAGVSQTPSNKVTEKGKYVELRCDPISGHTALYWYRQSLGQGPEFLIYFQGTGAADDSGLPNDRFFAVRPEGSVSTLKIQRTERGDSAVYLCASSSRGTFSSYEQYFGPGTRLTVT.

CDR3: CASPGLAYLPETQYF. CDR3 in DNA: TGCGCCAGCCCGGGACTAGCGTACCTCCCTGAGACCCAGTACTTC. V is TRBV5-1 and J is TRBJ2-5; 10 bases match TRBD2. Germline V gives CDR1 SGHRS, CDR2 YFSETQ. The CDR3 has 15 amino acids. With 7 bases clipped from V and 5 bases from J, the junction kept 11 bases outside the gene matches.

DNA of the CDR3: TGTGCCAGCAGTTACCTGGGGGGTTACGAGCAGTACTTC. It specifies CASSYLGGYEQYF. This chain uses TRBV6-6 with TRBJ2-7; possible D gene TRBD2, 6 bases. CDR3 length: 13 amino acids. V lost 2 bases to trimming and J lost 4 bases, with 9 bases between them. The V gene's germline CDR1 is MNHNY and CDR2 SVGAGI (reference sequence).

This clone was detected only a few times. The sample contains more than one DNA sequence encoding this CDR3. The chain couples TRBV30 to TRBJ1-5; D gene uncertain. This CDR3 contains 13 residues. CDR1 and CDR2 from the germline V gene are GTSNPN and SVGIG (reference sequence). Trimming stripped 0 bases from V and 0 bases from J, with 3 bases between. The CDR3 region has the DNA TGTGCCTGGAGTGTAGATAGCAATCAGCCCCAGCATTTT. Translation: CAWSVDSNQPQHF.

The chain couples TRBV9 to TRBJ2-5, with 7 bases identical to TRBD2. Unmatched junction bases numbered 13, after V lost 4 bases and J lost 4 bases. Germline CDR1 and CDR2: SGDLS and YYNGEE. The length of the CDR3 is 16 residues. The CDR3 sequence: CASSPFSGRDIETQYF. The DNA of the CDR3 is TGTGCCAGCAGCCCTTTTAGCGGGCGGGATATAGAGACCCAGTACTTC.

This CDR3 is CATSRDRGAGANVLTF. DNA of the CDR3: TGTGCCACCAGCAGAGATCGGGGGGCTGGGGCCAACGTCCTGACTTTC. This chain connects TRBV15 to TRBJ2-6; TRBD2 matches at 7 bases. Germline V CDR1 and CDR2: LNHNV, YYDKDF (reference sequence). The CDR3 is 16 residues long. V lost 0 bases, J lost 2 bases, and 1 base stayed unmatched. Filled out from reference TRBV15 and TRBJ2-6, the complete variable domain reads DAMVIQNPRYQVTQFGKPVTLSCSQTLNHNVMYWYQQKSSQAPKLLFHYYDKDFNNEADTPDNFQSRRPNTSFCFLDIRSPGLGDTAMYLCATSRDRGAGANVLTFGAGSRLTVL.

V usage is TRBV6-5 and J usage is TRBJ2-5; unclear D gene. Germline CDR1 and CDR2: MNHEY and SVGAGI. The CDR3 contains 12 residues. V was pared by 5 bases and J by 5 bases, with 9 bases between. In DNA, the CDR3 is TGTGCCAGCAGTGCGACCGGGGAGACCCAGTACTTC. It encodes CASSATGETQYF.

V is TRBV18 and J is TRBJ1-1, with a tentative D call TRBD1 (6 bases). Trimming cost V 2 bases and J 0 bases, with 10 bases left between them. Germline V gene sequence: CDR1 KGHSH, CDR2 LQKENI. The CDR3 runs to 15 residues. CDR3 in amino acids: CASSPLAGVNTEAFF. The CDR3, as DNA: TGTGCCAGCTCACCATTAGCAGGGGTGAACACTGAAGCTTTCTTT.

The CDR3 nucleotides read TGCGCCAGCAGCAATACCGGCGGGGACAATGAGCAGTTCTTC. This translates into CASSNTGGDNEQFF. The rearrangement links TRBV5-1 to TRBJ2-1, with D tentatively TRBD2 (6 bases). Germline V gene sequence: CDR1 SGHRS, CDR2 YFSETQ. CDR3 size: 14 residues. The ends were cut back, 4 bases at V and 5 bases at J, with 13 bases in the middle.

This chain links TRBV9 with TRBJ2-1; D is unresolved. CDR1 and CDR2 from the germline V gene are SGDLS and YYNGEE. This CDR3 contains 16 residues. Trimming removed 0 bases from V and 2 bases from J, with 12 bases in between. The CDR3, as DNA: TGTGCCAGCAGCGTAGCTTTGGCAGTTGCCTACAATGAGCAGTTCTTC. Its translation is CASSVALAVAYNEQFF.

The chain combines TRBV7-9 with TRBJ1-3; D ambiguous. Trimming removed 1 base at V and 0 bases at J, with 10 bases between. Germline loops: CDR1 SEHNR, CDR2 FQNEAQ (reference sequence). The CDR3 runs 16 residues. The DNA for the CDR3 is TGTGCCAGCAGCTTAGAGCAGGCCGTCTCTGGAAACACCATATATTTT. It yields the protein CASSLEQAVSGNTIYF.

This clone showed up just once. This sequence joins TRBV4-3 and TRBJ2-3, with 12 bases matching TRBD2. CDR3 size: 16 residues. Germline V lookup: CDR1 LGHNA, CDR2 YSLEER. J lost 3 bases, V lost 5 bases, and 6 bases had no gene match. The CDR3 bases are TGCGCCAGCAGCATCCTAGCGGGAGGGATGACAGATACGCAGTATTTT. Translating it yields CASSILAGGMTDTQYF.

The chain couples TRBV5-1 to TRBJ2-1; TRBD2 is a possible D gene (6 bases). This CDR3 has 15 residues. Germline values: CDR1 SGHRS, CDR2 YFSETQ. Trimming shortened V by 4 bases and J by 5 bases, and 16 bases separated the two germline ends. The CDR3 sequence: CASSALSGPDNEQFF. CDR3 nucleotides: TGCGCCAGCAGCGCCCTTAGCGGTCCAGACAATGAGCAGTTCTTC.

This sequence joins TRBV15 and TRBJ2-7; D unclear. The V end was cut by 0 bases, the J end by 2 bases, with 11 bases between. CDR1 and CDR2 from the germline V gene are LNHNV and YYDKDF (reference sequence). The CDR3 has 15 residues. The CDR3 is CATSRDLVGPYEQYF. The CDR3 coding sequence is TGTGCCACCAGCAGAGATCTCGTGGGTCCCTACGAGCAGTACTTC.

The chain is built from TRBV9 and TRBJ2-1; no clear D. Trimming removed 0 bases from V and 7 bases from J, with 14 bases in between. The CDR3 runs 15 residues. Germline V CDR1 and CDR2: SGDLS, YYNGEE. The CDR3 DNA reads as TGTGCCAGCAGCGTAGCTACTGTGGGGTCAAATGAGCAGTTCTTC. Encoded protein: CASSVATVGSNEQFF.

J is TRBJ2-1 and V is TRBV4-1; 7 bases map to TRBD2. Germline V CDR1 and CDR2: MGHRA, YSYEKL. Trimming took 0 bases from V and 9 from J; bases not matched to a gene: 8. The CDR3 is 15 amino acids. DNA of the CDR3: TGCGCCAGCAGCCAAGATCCAGCGGGAAGAGTTGAGCAGTTCTTC. Residues: CASSQDPAGRVEQFF.

The rearrangement uses TRBV9 and TRBJ2-4; TRBD1 aligns across 9 bases. J lost 5 bases, V lost 2 bases, and 11 bases had no gene match. CDR1 SGDLS and CDR2 YYNGEE come from the germline V gene. This CDR3 contains 17 residues. The CDR3 protein is CASSVSPGQGSENIQYF. CDR3 nucleotide sequence: TGTGCCAGCAGCGTCAGCCCGGGACAGGGTTCGGAAAACATTCAGTACTTC.

The J gene is TRBJ1-5, the V gene TRBV7-2, with D possibly TRBD1 on 6 matching bases. This CDR3 is built from 13 residues. V lost 5 bases, J lost 3 bases, and 8 bases lay in between. In germline, CDR1 is SGHTA, CDR2 FQGNSA. The CDR3 here is CASSPGANQPQHF. The CDR3 region has the DNA TGTGCCAGCAGCCCGGGGGCCAATCAGCCCCAGCATTTT.

The J gene is TRBJ2-3, the V gene TRBV30; D not resolved. The V gene's germline CDR1 is GTSNPN and CDR2 SVGIG (reference sequence). This CDR3 region has 12 residues. The V end lost 5 bases, the J end lost 2 bases, and 8 bases lay between the germline ends. The CDR3 DNA reads TGTGCCTGGCGACTTGTCACAGATACGCAGTATTTT. It specifies CAWRLVTDTQYF.

The chain's CDR3 is CASRSGGMGNQPQHF. Here the CDR3 DNA reads TGTGCCAGCAGAAGCGGGGGCATGGGCAATCAGCCCCAGCATTTT. The chain couples TRBV28 to TRBJ1-5, with D maybe TRBD1 (6 bases). V lost 6 bases and J lost 2, with 14 bases in between. CDR3 size: 15 residues. CDR1 MDHEN and CDR2 SYDVKM come from the germline V gene.

The chain employs TRBV28 and TRBJ1-3, with TRBD1 matching over 10 bases. V lost 5 bases and J lost 4; bases outside the gene matches: 11. CDR1 and CDR2 from the germline V gene are MDHEN and SYDVKM. CDR3 length: 17 residues. CDR3 in DNA: TGTGCCAGCAGTGTGACAGGGGGCGCGGGGTCAGGAAACACCATATATTTT. It translates to CASSVTGGAGSGNTIYF.

Here the CDR3 reads CASSPRQATSYNEQFF. In DNA form, the CDR3 reads TGCGCCAGCAGCCCCAGACAGGCCACCTCATACAATGAGCAGTTCTTC. The chain combines TRBV5-1 with TRBJ2-1; possibly TRBD1 for D (6 bases). V lost 4 bases and J lost 4, with 18 bases in between. The CDR3 runs to 16 residues. Germline assignment: CDR1 SGHRS and CDR2 YFSETQ.

The rearrangement uses TRBV6-1 and TRBJ2-4; TRBD2 might be the D (5 bases). Germline loops: CDR1 MNHNS, CDR2 SASEGT. This CDR3 has 11 residues. Trimming cost V 8 bases and J 9 bases, with 11 bases left between them. The CDR3, as DNA: TGTGCCAGCTCGGACTCCAGCATTCAGTACTTC. It specifies CASSDSSIQYF.

This clone has just a few counts. The chain has TRBV30 and TRBJ2-7, with 7 bases identical to TRBD1. The junction had 4 bases not matched to a gene; V was cut back by 2 bases and J by 0 bases. This CDR3 has 14 residues. Germline CDR1 GTSNPN, CDR2 SVGIG (reference sequence). The CDR3 is CAWSFKGASYEQYF. The CDR3 DNA sequence: TGTGCCTGGAGTTTTAAGGGGGCCTCCTACGAGCAGTACTTC.

The V and J genes are TRBV6-1 and TRBJ2-1; D may correspond to TRBD1 or TRBD2 (6 bases each). Trimming removed 6 bases from V and 9 bases from J, with 15 bases in between. The CDR3 covers 13 residues. Germline CDR1 MNHNS, CDR2 SASEGT. The CDR3 spells CASRPTEGGEQFF. In DNA form, the CDR3 reads TGTGCCAGCAGACCGACGGAGGGGGGTGAGCAGTTCTTC.

The gene calls are TRBV18 and TRBJ2-7; D gene ambiguous. The germline V gene has CDR1 KGHSH and CDR2 LQKENI. Deletions cut 2 bases from V and 6 bases from J, with 11 bases between. This CDR3 spans 13 amino acids. The DNA for the CDR3 is TGTGCCAGCTCACCAACATCCGCCCGCGAGCAGTACTTC. Protein product: CASSPTSAREQYF. The full variable domain, rest sourced from reference TRBV18 and TRBJ2-7, is NAGVMQNPRHLVRRRGQEARLRCSPMKGHSHVYWYRQLPEEGLKFMVYLQKENIIDESGMPKERFSAEFPKEGPSILRIQQVVRGDSAAYFCASSPTSAREQYFGPGTRLTVT.

This clone was seen just once. The rearrangement links TRBV2 to TRBJ2-2; D gene ambiguous. V gave up 3 bases and J gave up 5 bases, with 4 bases separating them. The germline V gene has CDR1 SNHLY and CDR2 FYNNEI. The CDR3 runs 12 residues. The CDR3 sequence is CASSEATGELFF. The CDR3 DNA follows: TGTGCCAGCAGTGAGGCGACCGGGGAGCTGTTTTTT.

The chain links TRBV11-3 to TRBJ2-3; D unclear. Germline CDR1 SGHNT, CDR2 YENEEA. The CDR3 covers 15 residues. V shed 5 bases and J shed 2 bases, with 14 bases lying between them. The CDR3, as DNA: TGTGCCAGCAGCCCTCAAAGGGTGAACACAGATACGCAGTATTTT. Translation gives CASSPQRVNTDTQYF.

This chain links TRBV4-3 with TRBJ2-3, with D perhaps assigned TRBD1 or TRBD2 (5 bases each). The CDR3 totals 16 residues. The germline gives CDR1 LGHNA, CDR2 YSLEER. Trimming cost V 0 bases and J 7 bases, with 17 bases left between them. The DNA for the CDR3 is TGCGCCAGCAGCCAAGATATGGGAGCCGGGACGAATACGCAGTATTTT. Amino acids: CASSQDMGAGTNTQYF.

The J gene is TRBJ2-7, the V gene TRBV5-4; 10 bases map to TRBD1. CDR1 SGHNT and CDR2 YYREEE come from the germline V gene (reference sequence). The junction had 9 bases not matched to a gene; V was cut back by 5 bases and J by 7 bases. This CDR3 comprises 14 residues. CDR3 loop: CASSLTGGAGEQYF. The CDR3 DNA is TGTGCCAGCAGTTTGACAGGGGGCGCGGGGGAGCAGTACTTC.